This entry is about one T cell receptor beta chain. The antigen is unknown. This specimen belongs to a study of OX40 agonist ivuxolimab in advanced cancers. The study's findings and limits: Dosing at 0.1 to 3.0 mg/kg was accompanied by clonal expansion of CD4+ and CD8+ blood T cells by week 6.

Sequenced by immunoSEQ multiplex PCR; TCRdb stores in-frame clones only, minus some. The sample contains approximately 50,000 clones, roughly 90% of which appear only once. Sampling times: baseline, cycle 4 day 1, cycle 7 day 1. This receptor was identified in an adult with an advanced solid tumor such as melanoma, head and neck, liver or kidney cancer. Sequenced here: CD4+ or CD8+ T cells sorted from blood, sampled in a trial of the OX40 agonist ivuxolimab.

CDR3 sequence (DNA): TGCGCCAGCAGCTCTCAGAAGACTAGCGGGAGGGCCCGCACAGATACGCAGTATTTT. It is translated as CASSSQKTSGRARTDTQYF. The chain has TRBV5-1 and TRBJ2-3; 14 bases agree with TRBD2. The V and J ends lost 3 bases and 1 base, in that order; junction bases with no gene match: 10. Germline lookup yields CDR1 SGHRS and CDR2 YFSETQ. CDR3 length: 19 residues.